One sample yielded the 26 T cell receptor beta chains listed below, sequenced in a study of T cell responses to AZD1222 COVID-19 vaccine. Method: immunoSEQ multiplex PCR; TCRdb's copy keeps in-frame clones and lacks some. The sample consists of around 130,000 clones, roughly 87% of them appearing once. This specimen was peripheral blood, taken 28 days after the second AZD1222 dose. These receptors were taken from an adult who received the AZD1222 COVID-19 vaccine.

The gene calls are TRBV3-1 (or the pseudogene TRBV3-2) and TRBJ1-5, with TRBD1 matching over 7 bases. The CDR3 spans 13 residues. Germline V gives CDR1 LGHDT, CDR2 YNNKEL (reference sequence). Trimming removed 0 bases from V and 7 bases from J; junction bases left unmatched: 0. The CDR3 region has the DNA TGTGCCAGCAGCCAAGAGGACAGGCAGCCCCAGCATTTT. It encodes CASSQEDRQPQHF.

This sequence joins TRBV6-1 and TRBJ1-5, with D hard to call. Trimming removed 2 bases from V and 3 bases from J, with 5 bases in between. The CDR3 extends over 13 amino acids. Germline V gives CDR1 MNHNS, CDR2 SASEGT. The CDR3 DNA sequence: TGTGCCAGCAGTGAAAGAGACAATCAGCCCCAGCATTTT. This gives the protein CASSERDNQPQHF.

The chain combines TRBV6-5 with TRBJ1-1; possible D gene TRBD1, 5 bases. V was trimmed by 0 bases and J by 7 bases, leaving 15 bases between them. Germline V gives CDR1 MNHEY, CDR2 SVGAGI. The CDR3 totals 15 residues. The CDR3 DNA is TGTGCCAGCAGTTACTCGATTGAAGGGGCCTTTGAAGCTTTCTTT. The encoded protein is CASSYSIEGAFEAFF.

The chain recombines TRBV6-5 with TRBJ1-3; 12 bases fit TRBD1. This CDR3 region has 15 residues. V was pared by 7 bases and J by 2 bases, with 3 bases of the junction left unmatched. CDR1 and CDR2 (germline): MNHEY, SVGAGI. The CDR3 spells CASNRDRGPGNTIYF. CDR3 nucleotides: TGTGCCAGCAATAGGGACAGGGGGCCTGGAAACACCATATATTTT.

This chain connects TRBV6-2 or TRBV6-3 to TRBJ1-6; D not resolved. The CDR3 is made up of 11 amino acids. The V end was cut by 5 bases, the J end by 14 bases, with 10 bases between. Looked up from germline, CDR1 is MNHEY and CDR2 is SVGEGT. The DNA of the CDR3 is TGTGCCAGCAGTCTGGGAGTGGCCCTCCACTTT. It encodes CASSLGVALHF.

This chain joins TRBV5-1 and TRBJ2-2; 9 bases are a match to TRBD1. The CDR3 has 16 amino acids. Germline assignment: CDR1 SGHRS and CDR2 YFSETQ. V was pared by 4 bases and J by 2 bases, with 6 bases of the junction left unmatched. CDR3 coding DNA: TGCGCCAGCAGCCTGACGGGACAGGGTAACACCGGGGAGCTGTTTTTT. It translates to CASSLTGQGNTGELFF.

This clone appeared a single time. The chain recombines TRBV20-1 with TRBJ2-5, with TRBD2 matching 10 bases. The V segment lost 3 bases and the J segment 1 base; nucleotides outside the gene matches: 8. The length of the CDR3 is 16 residues. Per the germline V gene, CDR1 is DFQATT and CDR2 is SNEGSKA (reference sequence). The CDR3 DNA is TGCAGTGCTAGTTGGGCGGCTAGCGGGGGCCAAGAGACCCAGTACTTC. Protein product: CSASWAASGGQETQYF.

The rearrangement links TRBV6-5 to TRBJ2-3, with D possibly matching TRBD1 (6 bases). V was trimmed by 7 bases and J by 3 bases, leaving 17 bases between them. The CDR3 runs 15 residues. Germline V gene sequence: CDR1 MNHEY, CDR2 SVGAGI. CDR3 nucleotides: TGTGCCAGCACCACCCCGACAGGAGCGACAGATACGCAGTATTTT. Protein product: CASTTPTGATDTQYF.

V gene TRBV4-3 combines with J gene TRBJ1-2, with 7 bases matching TRBD1. V shed 0 bases and J 8 bases; nucleotides not matched to a gene: 12. Germline CDR1 LGHNA, CDR2 YSLEER. The CDR3 has 16 amino acids. DNA of the CDR3: TGCGCCAGCAGCCAAGATGAGGGGGCGCTCGGGAGGGGCTACACCTTC. Amino acids: CASSQDEGALGRGYTF.

The CDR3 DNA reads TGTGCCAGCAGAAAGGACAGGGGCTGGACTGAAGCTTTCTTT. Translated, it gives CASRKDRGWTEAFF. The rearrangement joins TRBV25-1 to TRBJ1-1; 9 nucleotides line up with TRBD1. Losses at the gene ends were 6 bases for V and 5 bases for J; bases not matched to a gene: 7. The CDR3 contains 14 residues. Germline CDR1 is MGHDK and CDR2 is SYGVNS.

V usage is TRBV29-1 and J usage is TRBJ2-3, with D perhaps TRBD1 or TRBD2 (5 bases each). The CDR3 has 14 residues. CDR1 and CDR2 (germline): SQVTM, ANQGSEA. Trimming stripped 1 base from V and 4 bases from J, with 12 bases between. CDR3 in amino acids: CSVEGGARADTQYF. The CDR3 DNA follows: TGCAGCGTTGAAGGAGGGGCCAGGGCAGATACGCAGTATTTT.

V gene TRBV4-3 combines with J gene TRBJ1-1; D gene unclear. The CDR3 runs 15 residues. CDR1 LGHNA and CDR2 YSLEER come from the germline V gene. Trimming took off 0 bases at V and 5 bases at J, with 13 bases between the two ends. The CDR3 region has the DNA TGCGCCAGCAGCCAAGAAGCAGGCGGGAGAACTGAAGCTTTCTTT. Its protein is CASSQEAGGRTEAFF.

The gene calls are TRBV3-1 (or the pseudogene TRBV3-2) and TRBJ1-3, with a possible D match to TRBD1 (5 bases). Germline loops: CDR1 LGHDT, CDR2 YNNKEL (reference sequence). CDR3 length equals 16 residues. With 4 bases removed from V and 4 bases from J, the gap between germline ends came to 17 bases. The CDR3 reads CASSLTPGRRGNTIYF. DNA of the CDR3: TGTGCCAGCAGCCTAACACCGGGACGAAGGGGAAACACCATATATTTT.

The rearrangement links TRBV7-9 to TRBJ2-7; D is uncertain. Per the germline V gene, CDR1 is SEHNR and CDR2 is FQNEAQ (reference sequence). V gave up 3 bases and J gave up 3 bases, with 15 bases separating them. The CDR3 is made up of 15 amino acids. This CDR3 reads CASSLGALGYYEQYF. The CDR3 DNA sequence: TGTGCCAGCAGCTTGGGTGCTCTGGGGTACTACGAGCAGTACTTC.

The V and J genes are TRBV18 and TRBJ1-2; no reliable D call. Germline V gives CDR1 KGHSH, CDR2 LQKENI. Trimming took off 0 bases at V and 0 bases at J, with 8 bases between the two ends. There are 15 residues in the CDR3. The CDR3 reads CASSPPSRANYGYTF. In DNA, the CDR3 is TGTGCCAGCTCACCACCGTCGCGGGCTAACTATGGCTACACCTTC.

This rearrangement joins TRBV4-1 to TRBJ2-4; D is unclear. CDR3 size: 18 residues. The germline CDR1 and CDR2 sequences are MGHRA and YSYEKL. Between the trimmed V and J ends, which lost 1 base and 1 base, there was a span of 17 bases. The CDR3 bases are TGCGCCAGCAGCCAAGGCCCCTCGCCAGTGGGGGCCAAAAACATTCAGTACTTC. Its translation: CASSQGPSPVGAKNIQYF.

The J gene is TRBJ1-3, the V gene TRBV5-1; D gene ambiguous. Germline CDR1 and CDR2: SGHRS and YFSETQ. The ends were cut back, 0 bases at V and 4 bases at J, with 14 bases in the middle. The CDR3 spans 16 residues. The CDR3 protein is CASSLGIAGGGNTIYF. The CDR3 DNA reads TGCGCCAGCAGCTTGGGAATCGCGGGAGGCGGAAACACCATATATTTT.

The gene calls are TRBV4-2 and TRBJ2-5, with TRBD2 matching 9 bases. J lost 5 bases, V lost 0 bases, and 16 bases had no gene match. Per germline, CDR1 LGHNA and CDR2 YNFKEQ. The CDR3 extends over 19 amino acids. This CDR3 reads CASSQDLGLAGPVAETQYF. The CDR3 nucleotides read TGTGCCAGCAGCCAAGATTTAGGGCTAGCGGGACCGGTAGCGGAGACCCAGTACTTC.

This clone occurred once. The chain recombines TRBV10-1 with TRBJ2-1; 13 nucleotides match TRBD2. V was pared by 8 bases and J by 10 bases, with 8 bases of the junction left unmatched. This CDR3 is 14 amino acids long. CDR1 WNHNN and CDR2 SYGVQD come from the germline V gene (reference sequence). CDR3 region: CASSGTSGTWEQFF. As DNA, the CDR3 is TGCGCCAGCTCCGGGACTAGCGGGACTTGGGAGCAGTTCTTC.

The rearrangement links TRBV5-4 to TRBJ1-1; no clear D. In germline, CDR1 is SGHNT, CDR2 YYREEE (reference sequence). This CDR3 is 15 amino acids long. Trimming left V 4 bases short and J 0 bases short, with 13 bases between. This CDR3 is CASSPRTGMNTEAFF. CDR3 nucleotide sequence: TGTGCCAGCAGCCCTAGGACGGGAATGAACACTGAAGCTTTCTTT.

This rearrangement joins TRBV27 to TRBJ1-1; D is possibly TRBD1 (6 bases). The CDR3 loop spans 13 amino acids. V was clipped by 2 bases and J by 3 bases, with 7 bases between them. In germline, CDR1 is MNHEY, CDR2 SMNVEV (reference sequence). CDR3 protein: CASSLRTDTEAFF. The CDR3 bases are TGTGCCAGCAGTTTACGGACAGACACTGAAGCTTTCTTT.

The chain carries TRBV15 and TRBJ1-5, with TRBD1 identical over 11 bases. The CDR3 loop spans 19 amino acids. The germline V gene encodes CDR1 LNHNV and CDR2 YYDKDF (reference sequence). V trimming: 0 bases; J trimming: 4 bases; junction bases outside the gene matches: 11. The CDR3 DNA sequence: TGTGCCACCAGCAGAGATCGATTGCAGGGACAGGGGGTGAATCAGCCCCAGCATTTT. This codes for CATSRDRLQGQGVNQPQHF.

The chain links TRBV14 to TRBJ1-5, with D tentatively TRBD1 (5 bases). Trimming pared 1 base from V and 6 bases from J, leaving 7 bases between. From germline, CDR1 is SGHDN and CDR2 FVKESK. The CDR3 consists of 13 residues. CDR3 sequence (DNA): TGTGCCAGCAGCCAAGGGAGGGGTCAGCCCCAGCATTTT. Translation: CASSQGRGQPQHF. Based on the CDR3 plus reference TRBV14 and TRBJ1-5, the full variable domain is EAGVTQFPSHSVIEKGQTVTLRCDPISGHDNLYWYRRVMGKEIKFLLHFVKESKQDESGMPNNRFLAERTGGTYSTLKVQPAELEDSGVYFCASSQGRGQPQHFGDGTRLSIL.

The chain couples TRBV6-5 to TRBJ2-5; D is perhaps TRBD1 (6 bases). Germline CDR1 reads MNHEY; CDR2 reads SVGAGI. This CDR3 spans 15 amino acids. V was pared by 6 bases and J by 5 bases, with 19 bases between. CDR3 sequence (DNA): TGTGCCAGCAGCCCCATAGGTGGGGGCGCGGAGACCCAGTACTTC. This translates into CASSPIGGGAETQYF.

The chain combines TRBV5-1 with TRBJ1-1, with 8 bases matching TRBD1. This CDR3 is built from 15 residues. Germline V gives CDR1 SGHRS, CDR2 YFSETQ. V was clipped by 4 bases and J by 7 bases; unmatched bases: 12. CDR3 region: CASSLEGTGGGEAFF. The CDR3 DNA follows: TGCGCCAGCAGCCTGGAAGGGACAGGTGGCGGTGAAGCTTTCTTT.

Here the CDR3 DNA reads TGTGCCAGCAGCAAAACTGAGGGGGGGAACACTGAAGCTTTCTTT. It specifies CASSKTEGGNTEAFF. The genes are TRBV6-5 and TRBJ1-1; perhaps TRBD1 as D (6 bases). Germline CDR1 reads MNHEY; CDR2 reads SVGAGI. V lost 6 bases and J lost 1, with 15 bases in between. The CDR3 covers 15 residues.